The T cell receptor (beta chain) under discussion was sequenced for a study of cytomegalovirus exposure and HLA in healthy donors (dated 2017 in TCRdb). Looking at the study overall: In an earlier analysis of 550 to 750 of the donors, approximately 300 Gb of sequence data and approximately 100 million unique TCR beta sequences from 150 million to 200 million T cells were reported. An early release that covered some 640 HLA-typed donors contained around 330 gigabases of sequencing data and about 84 million unique TCR sequences. Of the 398 genotyped donors, approximately 80% fell in the genetic ancestry cluster associated with self-reported Caucasian donors. The study aimed to test whether signatures of past pathogen exposure could be identified by cataloging public T cell receptors. The study profiled the T cell repertoires of around 700 subjects by immunosequencing and related them to cytomegalovirus serostatus. In addition to the first cohort of 666 subjects, a separate validation cohort of approximately 130 different subjects was used. To predict cytomegalovirus infection status, the study combined high-throughput TCR immunosequencing, statistical association of individual TCRs with disease status, and machine learning. A later analysis re-examined previously published TCR beta repertoires from roughly 650 donors and added high-resolution HLA genotyping to investigate patterns of TCR occurrence. The later analysis used no new phenotypic data to find candidate immune exposures, relying instead on TCR beta sequences and their occurrence across donors. To decide whether each TCR beta V gene segment behaved as functional or pseudogenic, an earlier analysis of some 540 of the donors relied on high-throughput TCR beta sequencing. Donor age, sex, ethnicity and CMV serostatus were compiled alongside the repertoire data. A later genetic analysis used genome-wide SNP genotypes for about three fifths of the 666 donors, treating that subset as a discovery cohort. Every discovery cohort repertoire had been produced on one sequencing platform. Class I and class II HLA loci were covered by the typing at four-digit resolution. The number of typed donors differed by locus: about 620-640 for A, B, C, DRB1 and DQB1; 500 to 550 for DQA1; some 610 for DPA1; and 400 to 480 for DPB1. Four or five DR-DQ haplotypes were handled as single units for association and clustering because linkage in the cohort was strong. Among approximately 370 genotyped donors of the cohort, an average of roughly 230,000 unique TCR beta nucleotide sequences was sequenced per donor, of which roughly 17% were non-productive.

Of note for this clone: The antigen it binds to is not known. Base qualities were left out, and no much larger clone turns up one base away.

Overall study outcomes, separate from this receptor: Across donors, most TCR sequences were observed very rarely, whereas some public TCRs were present in many individuals. In this cohort, only TCR beta chains were sequenced, and detectable features were limited by the absence of alpha or paired-chain data. The classifier was reported to diagnose cytomegalovirus status with high specificity and sensitivity in both the original cohort and the validation cohort. Some IMGT-functional V segments, including TRBV6-2 and TRBV6-3, could not be told apart with the 87-base-pair reads, so those segments were excluded. In a later analysis, HLA-associated TCR beta chains showed more clonal expansion and lower generation probabilities than non-associated chains that were equally common. Most CMV-associated TCR beta chains appeared to be HLA-restricted in a later analysis, and the HLA associations seemed to be driven largely by CMV exposure. In an earlier analysis of 587 of the donors, most TCR beta V segments were observed in productive rearrangements about 87% or about 30% of the time, broadly matching IMGT annotations. In a later genetic analysis, a missense DCLRE1C variant was associated with V-gene and J-gene trimming of TCR beta chains, and the association was replicated in an independent cohort. The authors suggested that the approach could potentially be extended to other disease states and immunological phenotypes. In a later analysis, TCR association rates were found to vary across HLA loci, with the most associated TCRs seen for DRB1 alleles and the fewest for HLA-C alleles. The presence/absence analyses assumed that sequencing depth was roughly uniform across donors, and that assumption may not be true. Correlated functional status among segregating V segments might be attributable to linkage disequilibrium, but an unknown experimental factor could not be ruled out. A few of the identified cytomegalovirus-associated TCR beta chains were confirmed in vitro to be specific for cytomegalovirus antigens. The only immune exposure information available for the cohort was CMV serostatus. Several of the top co-occurrence clusters appeared to be linked to parvovirus B19, influenza, CMV and Epstein-Barr virus, according to a later analysis. Because some donors lacked HLA typing at each locus, the association tests relied only on the typed subset. When HLA alleles, especially DR and DQ, strongly co-occurred, attributing TCR associations to individual alleles was difficult. In the study, 164 TCR beta chains were listed as associated with cytomegalovirus. A group of highly shared sequence variants was considered likely to be a technical artifact of the sequencing pipeline. In a later genetic analysis, fewer N-insertions in productive TCRs were reported among donors in an Asian-associated ancestry cluster than the approximately 670-donor mean. In a later analysis, about 16,000 TCR beta sequences were associated with specific HLA alleles at a false discovery rate of 0.05. Because counts were too low, some 16 rarely observed V segments, including chromosome 9 orphons, were excluded from the earlier analysis of under 650 of the donors. A further reported finding was that TCR beta sequences accurately predicted the HLA-A and HLA-B alleles for most subjects in the first cohort.

The cohort was made up of 666 healthy bone marrow donors. At the time of sampling, every cohort member was nominally healthy, though immune exposures that went unrecorded were likely present. The donor was CMV seronegative and belonged to the group of roughly 330 seronegative cohort members. A peripheral blood sample was collected from each donor, and TCR beta sequencing was performed on peripheral blood mononuclear cells. The Qiagen DNeasy Blood Extraction Kit was used to extract genomic DNA from the blood cell samples. The library was prepared using the immunoSEQ multiplex PCR assay. The multiplex PCR relied on a mix of 60 forward primers for TCR Vbeta segments and 13 reverse primers for TCR Jbeta segments. The CDR3 region of rearranged TCR beta genes was amplified from genomic DNA by a multiplex PCR assay. Amplified TCR beta libraries were sequenced as 87-base-pair reads on the Illumina HiSeq System. The paper's data handling went like this. A later analysis counted some 74 million unique TCR beta chains across the 500 to 850 repertoires, and about 10 million of these chains were shared by at least two donors. A nearest-neighbor algorithm error-corrected the raw reads and collapsed the reads into unique sequences, merging closely related sequences to remove PCR and sequencing errors. V, D and J gene segments were assigned by aligning CDR3 sequences to IMGT reference sequences. Each retained sequence needed at least a six-nucleotide match to both a V gene segment and a J gene segment. Rearrangements were called productive when the CDR3 lacked stop codons and stayed in frame with V and J; all others were non-productive. CDR3 was defined by IMGT convention, running from the second conserved V-encoded cysteine to the conserved J-encoded phenylalanine. Sequences without an unambiguous match to a single V gene segment were excluded from the earlier analysis of several hundred of the donors. An earlier analysis of some 610 of the donors called V segments functional above 56.7% productive rearrangements and segregating when the between-donor standard deviation exceeded 5%. To diagnose cytomegalovirus status from the catalog of TCR beta chain sequences, a statistical classification framework was built. In a later analysis, V and J genes were assigned by comparing TCR nucleotide sequences against IMGT/GENE-DB human TR gene sequences. The TCRdist pipeline was used in a later analysis to assign CDR3 sequences and most-parsimonious VDJ recombination scenarios. In a later analysis, every TCR beta chain was defined by the combination of its CDR3 amino acid sequence and its V-gene family, and reads without a unique V-gene family were dropped. A later analysis removed 592 highly shared, low-generation-probability nucleotide sequences to deal with suspected cross-contamination and a sequencing artifact. A later analysis calculated a clonal expansion index for each public chain from normalized within-repertoire ranks of inferred template counts. Generation probabilities in a later analysis came from a VDJ recombination model fitted to out-of-frame rearrangements, and those results were checked against IGoR. Hypergeometric tests were used in a later analysis to score TCR-TCR, TCR-HLA and TCR-CMV co-occurrence, with a repertoire-size bias correction applied to the TCR pairs. To estimate false discovery rates, a later analysis permuted the HLA or CMV assignments 20 times. In a later analysis, co-occurring TCRs were grouped using DBSCAN, and TCRdist sequence similarity was added for clustering within HLA-allele-positive subsets. Repertoires with fewer than 30,000 or more than 120,000 public chains were left out of co-occurrence clustering, as were a handful of repertoires with anomalous nucleotide sharing. Held by TCRdb, this immuneACCESS table contains in-frame sequences only and omits some clones. Under half of the omission traces to an unresolved V gene where checked; the cause of the rest is unknown. The DNA gave D and trimming, while V, J and clone size come from that table. For this sample there are around 170,000 clones; over 75% appear just once. Less than 0.65% of the sample rests with the top ten.

Reading the germline V gene (reference sequence) gives CDR1 MNHEY and CDR2 SMNVEV. The CDR3 spans 17 residues, from the cysteine through the phenylalanine. The CDR3 DNA has 51 bases and is translated from base 1. The TCR comes from a woman aged 50 to 65 in good health and CMV-seronegative. The sequencing sample was made of PBMCs. This chain is built from TRBV27 and TRBJ2-5; 10 of the junction bases match TRBD2. The end of the DNA is better explained by TRBJ2-7, so the J call may be wrong. CDR3 reads: CASSSLTPAGGPHEQYF. The sequenced DNA: TGTGCCAGCAGTTCCCTAACCCCAGCGGGGGGGCCCCACGAGCAGTACTTC.